This is a list of T cell receptor beta chains from one sample in a study of CD8 T cells in Susac syndrome. TCRdb passed the immunoSEQ multiplex PCR reads through MiXCR, listing each CDR3 protein once. The sample consists of tens of thousands of distinct CDR3 sequences, roughly 95% of them appearing once. Sequencing input: CD8+ T cells from PBMCs. Receptor source: a human donor with Susac syndrome. Each CDR3 is given with its conserved first and last residue. The D gene is left open where the match is weak. Size values are once, few and many counts, or a class for expanded clones, and some rows have none.

cdr3_length	j_call	v_call	d_call	clone_size	cdr3_nt	cdr3_aa
13	TRBJ1-5	TRBV4-3	-	-	TGCGCCAGCAGCCAAGAAGCTAATCAGCCCCAGCATTTT	CASSQEANQPQHF
13	TRBJ1-4	TRBV20-1	-	-	TGCAGTGCTAGAGGGGGCGATAATGAAAAACTGTTTTTT	CSARGGDNEKLFF
15	TRBJ2-1	TRBV5-4	-	-	TGTGCCAGCAGCTTGGGTCCAGGGTCCGGGGATGAGCAGTTCTTC	CASSLGPGSGDEQFF
13	TRBJ2-7	TRBV21-1	-	-	TGTGCCAGCAGCAAAGGGGACACCTACGAGCAGTACTTC	CASSKGDTYEQYF
14	TRBJ1-1	TRBV12-5	-	-	TGTGCTAGTGGTTTGGCAGGGTATGGGCGGGGAGCTTTCTTT	CASGLAGYGRGAFF
12	TRBJ2-7	TRBV12-3/TRBV12-4	-	-	TGTGCCAGCGGAGGCACCTCCTACGAGCAGTACTTC	CASGGTSYEQYF
12	TRBJ2-7	TRBV29-1	-	-	TGCAGCGTTGAAGTAGAGGGGGGCGAGCAGTACTTC	CSVEVEGGEQYF
14	TRBJ2-7	TRBV5-6	-	-	TGTGCCAGCAGCGGCGGGACCGTCCCCTACGAGCAGTACTTC	CASSGGTVPYEQYF
15	TRBJ1-1	TRBV7-2	-	once	TGTGCCAGCACCGCCCTCGACAGGAAGGTAACTGAAGCTTTCTTT	CASTALDRKVTEAFF
12	TRBJ1-5	TRBV21-1	-	-	TGTGCCAGCAGCAAAGGGGGGGAGCCCCAGCATTTT	CASSKGGEPQHF